One sample yielded the 16 T cell receptor beta chains listed below, sequenced in a study of glioma-infiltrating T cells after dendritic cell vaccination. Time point indicated: after dendritic cell vaccination, including at tumor progression/relapse. Profiling relied on immunoSEQ multiplex PCR, and the TCRdb table lists in-frame clones only, not all of them. The repertoire holds some 46,000 clones, with 89% as singletons. The sample in question was blood, obtained after dendritic cell vaccination. Every receptor here comes from a human donor with glioblastoma.

This chain connects TRBV9 to TRBJ1-2; the match to TRBD1 covers 7 bases. This CDR3 is built from 14 residues. Unmatched junction bases numbered 6, after V lost 0 bases and J lost 7 bases. Germline CDR1 is SGDLS and CDR2 is YYNGEE. CDR3 residues: CASSVDRGPSGYTF. The CDR3 region has the DNA TGTGCCAGCAGCGTAGATAGGGGGCCGAGTGGCTACACCTTC.

The gene calls are TRBV29-1 and TRBJ2-1; D unclear. This CDR3 is built from 11 residues. The V gene's germline CDR1 is SQVTM and CDR2 ANQGSEA. V lost 3 bases and J lost 6, with 6 bases in between. DNA of the CDR3: TGCAGCGTTGAGCAGGCCAATGAGCAGTTCTTC. It specifies CSVEQANEQFF.

In nucleotides, the CDR3 is TGTGCCAGCGCAACCCCCAGATCTGGGGCCAACGTCCTGACTTTC. The encoded protein is CASATPRSGANVLTF. The chain is built from TRBV5-4 and TRBJ2-6; D is unresolved. The germline gives CDR1 SGHNT, CDR2 YYREEE (reference sequence). The CDR3 length is 15 residues. Between the trimmed V and J ends, which lost 7 bases and 1 base, there was a span of 12 bases.

The chain combines TRBV5-5 with TRBJ2-7, with D perhaps TRBD2 (6 bases). V was clipped by 2 bases and J by 2 bases, with 11 bases between them. The CDR3 runs to 14 residues. CDR1 is SGHKS and CDR2 is YYEKEE in the germline V gene (reference sequence). The CDR3, as DNA: TGTGCCAGCAGCTTCCTGGCGGGAACCTACGAGCAGTACTTC. This gives the protein CASSFLAGTYEQYF.

This chain connects TRBV7-2 to TRBJ1-4; unclear D gene. In germline, CDR1 is SGHTA, CDR2 FQGNSA. The CDR3 is 12 amino acids. Trimming shortened V by 5 bases and J by 13 bases, and 14 bases separated the two germline ends. Here the CDR3 DNA reads TGTGCCAGCAGCCGCCGGCCAGGTCGACTGTTTTTT. Its translation: CASSRRPGRLFF.

The chain links TRBV28 to TRBJ2-7; D might be TRBD2 (6 bases). This CDR3 comprises 14 residues. Trimming stripped 7 bases from V and 5 bases from J, with 18 bases between. From germline, CDR1 is MDHEN and CDR2 SYDVKM. The CDR3 spells CASKRRAGSNEQYF. The CDR3 DNA sequence: TGTGCCAGCAAGCGAAGGGCGGGATCGAACGAGCAGTACTTC. Full variable domain (rest looked up from reference TRBV28 and TRBJ2-7): DVKVTQSSRYLVKRTGEKVFLECVQDMDHENMFWYRQDPGLGLRLIYFSYDVKMKEKGDIPEGYSVSREKKERFSLILESASTNQTSMYLCASKRRAGSNEQYFGPGTRLTVT.

The CDR3 DNA reads TGTGCCAGCAGTTTGGTAGCGGGAGCCCACGAGCAGTACTTC. Protein: CASSLVAGAHEQYF. The chain links TRBV28 to TRBJ2-7; TRBD2 aligns across 9 bases. Unmatched junction bases numbered 5, after V lost 3 bases and J lost 5 bases. The CDR3 length is 14 residues. Per the germline V gene, CDR1 is MDHEN and CDR2 is SYDVKM.

The chain is built from TRBV30 and TRBJ1-1, with a weak D call TRBD1 (5 bases). The CDR3 totals 12 residues. Germline V gene data show CDR1 as GTSNPN and CDR2 as SVGIG (reference sequence). V gave up 5 bases and J gave up 3 bases, with 10 bases separating them. For the CDR3, the DNA is TGTGCCTGGGGCCCAGGGTACACTGAAGCTTTCTTT. Protein product: CAWGPGYTEAFF.

With regard to this clone: Other DNA sequences in this specimen translate into the identical CDR3. The V gene is TRBV19, the J gene TRBJ1-1; D is ambiguous. Germline CDR1 and CDR2: LNHDA and SQIVND (reference sequence). This CDR3 contains 13 residues. The V and J ends lost 6 bases and 0 bases respectively, with 8 bases between them. The DNA of the CDR3 is TGTGCCAGTAGCCCCGGGGTGAACACTGAAGCTTTCTTT. Its translation is CASSPGVNTEAFF.

The CDR3 nucleotides are TGTGCCAGCAGCAACAGGGATGGATACGAGCAGTACTTC. Protein sequence: CASSNRDGYEQYF. V gene TRBV5-6 combines with J gene TRBJ2-7; possibly TRBD1 for D (6 bases). Looked up from germline, CDR1 is SGHDT and CDR2 is YYEEEE. The CDR3 spans 13 residues. Deletions cut 4 bases from V and 4 bases from J, with 12 bases between.

V usage is TRBV6-5 and J usage is TRBJ2-5; D not resolved. CDR1 is MNHEY and CDR2 is SVGAGI in the germline V gene. This CDR3 comprises 11 residues. V gave up 7 bases and J gave up 7 bases, with 10 bases separating them. CDR3 DNA: TGTGCCAGCACCGACCGGGTGACCCAGTACTTC. This sequence encodes CASTDRVTQYF.

This chain joins TRBV9 and TRBJ2-1, with 11 positions matching TRBD2. After removal of 3 bases from V and 6 bases from J, the junction contained 11 bases not matched to a gene. There are 17 residues in the CDR3. Germline V gives CDR1 SGDLS, CDR2 YYNGEE. Here the CDR3 reads CASSGRSLAGGINEQFF. The CDR3 DNA reads as TGTGCCAGCAGCGGACGATCGTTAGCGGGAGGGATCAATGAGCAGTTCTTC.

This sequence joins TRBV29-1 and TRBJ1-1; D is uncertain. The V end was cut by 4 bases, the J end by 4 bases, with 13 bases between. This CDR3 contains 13 residues. Germline-derived CDR1 and CDR2 are SQVTM and ANQGSEA. The CDR3 DNA reads as TGCAGCGTTGGCGGTAGTTCGGGCACTGAAGCTTTCTTT. Amino acid sequence: CSVGGSSGTEAFF.

The V and J genes are TRBV5-1 and TRBJ2-3, with TRBD2 matching 14 bases. The CDR3 is made up of 15 amino acids. The ends lost 6 bases at V and 2 bases at J; junction bases unmatched: 2. CDR1 is SGHRS, CDR2 YFSETQ, per germline. The CDR3, as DNA: TGCGCCAGCACGACTAGCGGGAGGGCCACAGATACGCAGTATTTT. Protein product: CASTTSGRATDTQYF.

The chain has TRBV27 and TRBJ2-7; a weak D match, TRBD2 (6 bases). Germline lookup yields CDR1 MNHEY and CDR2 SMNVEV (reference sequence). V was pared by 6 bases and J by 4 bases, with 16 bases between. The CDR3 length is 14 residues. The CDR3 DNA follows: TGTGCCAGCAGCAAGAGGGACTCTAATTACGAGCAGTACTTC. Translating it yields CASSKRDSNYEQYF.

The chain carries TRBV5-1 and TRBJ2-1; 9 nucleotides match TRBD1. The ends lost 5 bases at V and 5 bases at J; junction bases unmatched: 8. This CDR3 region has 15 residues. Germline V gene data show CDR1 as SGHRS and CDR2 as YFSETQ. CDR3 amino acids: CASRTTGGANNEQFF. DNA of the CDR3: TGCGCCAGCAGGACTACAGGGGGCGCAAACAATGAGCAGTTCTTC.